Listed below are T cell receptor beta chains from one sample, sequenced in a study of Tregs in tolerant kidney transplant recipients. This table comes from immunoSEQ multiplex PCR, and its TCRdb copy is limited to in-frame clones, with some not included. Among 100,000 to 150,000 clones listed, 85% to 95% were seen once. The sequencing input was CD4+ T cells from blood. These receptors all come from a human donor in good health. The conserved cysteine and the conserved F or W are not part of the CDR3 here. The D gene is left open where the match is weak.

D gene	V gene	CDR3 length	CDR3 protein
.	TRBV5-5	11	ASSLAGSYEQY
TRBD1	TRBV11-2	12	ASSLVTGGFEQY
TRBD1	TRBV4-2	11	ASSRDRGTEAF
TRBD2	TRBV4-2	12	ASSKRTRGETQY
TRBD2	TRBV5-4	13	ASSLVSGSYNEQF
.	TRBV15	11	ATSKDTKYGYT
TRBD1	TRBV6-1	13	ASSGTGGSGNTIY
.	TRBV6-1	12	ASTLWTANSPLH
.	TRBV4-1	16	ASSHAGWKDQANTEAF
.	TRBV6-6	10	ASSRTYHPQH
TRBD2	TRBV2	13	ASRLTTSNTGELF
TRBD1	TRBV19	14	ASRSRTGQGFDTQY
.	TRBV4-1	14	ASSQVGRGMNYGYT
TRBD2	TRBV5-1	15	ASSFGTSGRYSYGQY
.	TRBV30	11	AWSVGGDTEAF
.	TRBV10-1	14	ASSDSGGLIWNEQF
.	TRBV6-6	11	ATSREGYTEAF
.	TRBV18	12	ASSPVTADQPQH
.	TRBV7-6	14	ASSHNAQGAGNTIY
.	TRBV18	12	ASSRDTNTGELF
.	TRBV5-4	12	ASKVRSGTGELF
.	TRBV19	14	ASSGWDPSSYNEQF
.	TRBV18	11	ASSPAGRYGYT
TRBD2	TRBV7-6	13	ASSRGSAGRNEQF
.	TRBV15	13	ATSRNRDGPYEQY
TRBD1	TRBV10-3	12	AISRQGADTEAF
TRBD1	TRBV9	12	ASSPGGDDYGYT
TRBD1	TRBV5-1	12	ASSSRQGAYEQY
.	TRBV10-3	13	AISELLATNEKLF
TRBD1	TRBV5-6	12	ASSFRTGGYEQY
.	TRBV5-1	13	ASSLDGASTDTQY
TRBD1	TRBV5-5	13	ASSLEGALAAEAF
.	TRBV7-9	10	ASSPVGETQY
.	TRBV6-5	11	ASSLDSAGELF
.	TRBV10-3	12	ASLKDRANTEAF
.	TRBV7-3	9	ASSVRAEQY
TRBD2	TRBV7-2	11	ASSLAREGEQF
.	TRBV11-2	11	ASRVLGGVKNF
TRBD1	TRBV9	12	ASSPRTGDYEQY
.	TRBV5-1	13	ASSLDGSSNYGYT
TRBD1	TRBV7-9	15	ASSPQGAGQGYYEQY
.	TRBV5-1	13	ASSRTGSYQETQY
TRBD1	TRBV18	13	ASSLGSTGQETQY
.	TRBV5-1	13	ASSLAHAEVGGYT
TRBD1	TRBV7-2	12	ASSLDRANTEAF
TRBD2	TRBV11-2	16	ASSRGAGTSGGPGELF
.	TRBV19	12	ASTTPAGSYGYT
TRBD2	TRBV5-4	14	ASSLGGRTSTNEQY
.	TRBV5-1	13	ASSIRTEPDYGYT
TRBD1	TRBV5-1	14	ASSDLRGIGTDTQY
TRBD1	TRBV15	14	ATSRGGAGGTGELF
.	TRBV14	16	ASSLRHDGFFRTDTQY
TRBD1	TRBV25-1	10	ASRRTGDGYT
.	TRBV19	12	ASSIESANQPQH
TRBD1	TRBV19	15	ASSITTGTGFNQPQH